These 21 T cell receptor beta chains came from one sample sequenced in a study of blood T cell repertoires in COVID-19. Sequencing was performed with immunoSEQ multiplex PCR; in TCRdb, only in-frame clones are kept and a portion is missing. The sample includes around 130,000 clones, 65% to 90% of them seen just once. Material: PBMCs or T cells enriched from blood (not recorded which). All receptors come from a woman between 45 and 60 years old who had recovered from COVID-19.

The V call is TRBV18, the J call TRBJ1-1; TRBD1 is a possible D gene (5 bases). Trimming took 3 bases from V and 8 from J, leaving 13 bases between them. Per germline, CDR1 KGHSH and CDR2 LQKENI. The CDR3 is made up of 13 amino acids. CDR3: CASSPEGHREAFF. The DNA for the CDR3 is TGTGCCAGCTCACCGGAAGGCCACAGGGAAGCTTTCTTT.

V and J are TRBV18 and TRBJ1-3, with 8 bases fitting TRBD1. From germline, CDR1 is KGHSH and CDR2 LQKENI. This CDR3 has 19 amino acids. V lost 0 bases to trimming and J lost 0 bases; unmatched junction nucleotides: 10. The CDR3 coding sequence is TGTGCCAGCTCACCACCGGGGACAGGCTCTACGCCCTCTGGAAACACCATATATTTT. Its protein product is CASSPPGTGSTPSGNTIYF.

V usage is TRBV29-1 and J usage is TRBJ2-1; 7 bases are a match to TRBD2. The CDR3 spans 16 residues. Germline CDR1 and CDR2: SQVTM and ANQGSEA. The ends lost 2 bases at V and 0 bases at J; junction bases unmatched: 7. CDR3 sequence (DNA): TGCAGCGTTGAACCTCGGGGGGTAAGCTCCTACAATGAGCAGTTCTTC. This encodes CSVEPRGVSSYNEQFF.

With respect to this clone: Additional DNA sequences in this sample encode the identical CDR3. The chain is built from TRBV28 and TRBJ2-7; TRBD1 agrees at 9 bases. CDR1 and CDR2 from the germline V gene are MDHEN and SYDVKM. The CDR3 totals 15 residues. Losses at the gene ends were 3 bases for V and 2 bases for J; bases not matched to a gene: 5. CDR3 in amino acids: CASSLPGQGTYEQYF. CDR3 sequence (DNA): TGTGCCAGCAGTTTGCCGGGACAGGGCACCTACGAGCAGTACTTC.

V and J are TRBV10-1 and TRBJ1-1; perhaps TRBD1 as D (5 bases). Germline V CDR1 and CDR2: WNHNN, SYGVQD (reference sequence). The CDR3 has 13 amino acids. V shed 3 bases and J shed 1 base, with 6 bases lying between them. The CDR3 DNA reads TGCGCCAGCAGTGACACAGGGAACACTGAAGCTTTCTTT. Residues: CASSDTGNTEAFF.

This sequence joins TRBV7-8 and TRBJ1-5; D might be TRBD1 (5 bases). CDR1 and CDR2 (germline): SGHVS, FQNEAQ. Trimming stripped 2 bases from V and 3 bases from J, with 8 bases between. This CDR3 region has 14 residues. CDR3 sequence: CASSLSRVNQPQHF. The CDR3 DNA follows: TGTGCCAGCAGCTTATCCAGGGTCAATCAGCCCCAGCATTTT. The whole variable domain, remainder taken from reference TRBV7-8 and TRBJ1-5, is GAGVSQSPRYKVAKRGQDVALRCDPISGHVSLFWYQQALGQGPEFLTYFQNEAQLDKSGLPSDRFFAERPEGSVSTLKIQRTQQEDSAVYLCASSLSRVNQPQHFGDGTRLSIL.

This sequence joins TRBV20-1 and TRBJ1-2; tentatively, D is TRBD1 (6 bases). V shed 6 bases and J shed 8 bases, with 13 bases lying between them. The CDR3 length is 11 residues. Germline CDR1 and CDR2: DFQATT and SNEGSKA (reference sequence). As DNA, the CDR3 is TGCAGTGCCGCCACAGGGTACGGCTACACCTTC. The encoded protein is CSAATGYGYTF.

V gene TRBV15 combines with J gene TRBJ2-7; a possible D gene is TRBD1 (5 bases). Germline loops: CDR1 LNHNV, CDR2 YYDKDF (reference sequence). CDR3 size: 14 residues. V was pared by 0 bases and J by 4 bases, with 10 bases between. The CDR3: CATSRDRVAYEQYF. CDR3 DNA: TGTGCCACCAGCAGAGACAGGGTGGCTTACGAGCAGTACTTC.

J is TRBJ2-5 and V is TRBV7-9, with 8 bases aligning to TRBD1. Germline CDR1 is SEHNR and CDR2 is FQNEAQ (reference sequence). Unmatched junction bases numbered 10, after V lost 5 bases and J lost 2 bases. This CDR3 contains 16 residues. The CDR3, as DNA: TGTGCCAGCAGCCCGACCAGGGGGCCAAGGCAAGAGACCCAGTACTTC. It encodes CASSPTRGPRQETQYF.

By share, this clone ranks as medium-sized. The chain is built from TRBV6-5 and TRBJ1-5, with D hard to call. The CDR3 is 13 residues long. Between the trimmed V and J ends, which lost 6 bases and 9 bases, there was a span of 15 bases. Germline V gives CDR1 MNHEY, CDR2 SVGAGI. CDR3 bases: TGTGCCAGCAGCTCAAATGATGGGCGGCCCCAGCATTTT. Translated: CASSSNDGRPQHF.

V gene TRBV6-5 combines with J gene TRBJ2-7; 9 bases align to TRBD1. CDR1 is MNHEY, CDR2 SVGAGI, per germline. This CDR3 comprises 14 residues. The J segment lost 3 bases and the V segment lost 7 bases, leaving 7 bases of the junction unmatched. CDR3 sequence reads: CASTLTGGNYEQYF. The CDR3 coding sequence is TGTGCCAGCACCCTGACAGGGGGGAACTACGAGCAGTACTTC.

V is TRBV12-3 or TRBV12-4 and J is TRBJ1-1; D remains unclear. V shed 7 bases and J shed 3 bases, with 9 bases lying between them. This CDR3 spans 12 amino acids. The CDR3 DNA sequence: TGTGCCAGCATCTTTAAGCACACTGAAGCTTTCTTT. Its protein is CASIFKHTEAFF.

The CDR3 is CASSLSRVGYTF. In nucleotides, the CDR3 is TGTGCCAGCAGTTTATCGAGGGTCGGCTACACCTTC. The V gene is TRBV12-3 or TRBV12-4, the J gene TRBJ1-2; D gene unclear. This CDR3 comprises 12 residues. V shed 2 bases and J shed 8 bases, with 9 bases lying between them.

The chain couples TRBV30 to TRBJ1-5, with D tentatively TRBD1 (6 bases). Trimming took 5 bases from V and 7 from J, leaving 15 bases between them. Germline V lookup: CDR1 GTSNPN, CDR2 SVGIG (reference sequence). The CDR3 is 13 amino acids. Here the CDR3 DNA reads TGTGCCTGGGACAGGAATAGCGGCCAGCCCCAGCATTTT. Amino acids: CAWDRNSGQPQHF.

The gene calls are TRBV9 and TRBJ2-7; 9 bases are a match to TRBD2. Germline lookup yields CDR1 SGDLS and CDR2 YYNGEE. The junction had 12 bases not matched to a gene; V was cut back by 3 bases and J by 5 bases. CDR3 size: 16 residues. In nucleotides, the CDR3 is TGTGCCAGCAGCGAGCTTGCCCTAGCGGGGATCAACGAGCAGTACTTC. Translating gives CASSELALAGINEQYF. Full variable domain (missing parts from reference TRBV9 and TRBJ2-7): DSGVTQTPKHLITATGQRVTLRCSPRSGDLSVYWYQQSLDQGLQFLIQYYNGEERAKGNILERFSAQQFPDLHSELNLSSLELGDSALYFCASSELALAGINEQYFGPGTRLTVT.

The chain recombines TRBV10-2 with TRBJ1-6; D is unclear. The CDR3 extends over 14 amino acids. V lost 2 bases and J lost 8, with 10 bases in between. Per the germline V gene, CDR1 is WSHSY and CDR2 is SAAADI. The CDR3 protein is CASSEEVDYSPLHF. The CDR3 nucleotides read TGCGCCAGCAGTGAGGAGGTCGATTATTCACCCCTCCACTTT.

This chain links TRBV2 with TRBJ2-4; 8 bases map to TRBD2. Germline-derived CDR1 and CDR2 are SNHLY and FYNNEI. This CDR3 contains 15 residues. Germline trimming cut 8 bases from V and 8 bases from J; bases unmatched to any gene: 14. The chain's CDR3 is CASHSGGGVAHIQYF. The DNA for the CDR3 is TGTGCCAGCCACTCCGGGGGGGGAGTAGCCCACATTCAGTACTTC.

This sequence joins TRBV5-4 and TRBJ1-1; 7 bases align to TRBD1. The CDR3 contains 17 residues. The trim removed 2 bases at V and 3 bases at J, leaving 13 bases unmatched. Germline assignment: CDR1 SGHNT and CDR2 YYREEE (reference sequence). The CDR3 reads CASSLNKGAQDDTEAFF. The CDR3 nucleotides are TGTGCCAGCAGCTTAAATAAGGGGGCGCAAGATGACACTGAAGCTTTCTTT.

The chain uses TRBV18 and TRBJ1-2, with 10 bases matching TRBD1. There are 18 residues in the CDR3. V was clipped by 1 base and J by 1 base; unmatched bases: 9. From germline, CDR1 is KGHSH and CDR2 LQKENI. The CDR3 region has the DNA TGTGCCAGCTCACCACGGACACCGACAGGGGGCAGTAACTATGGCTACACCTTC. Translating it yields CASSPRTPTGGSNYGYTF.

In this sample, this clone turned up a few times. The chain combines TRBV9 with TRBJ1-5; D unclear. Germline CDR1 is SGDLS and CDR2 is YYNGEE. This CDR3 is built from 13 residues. Between the trimmed V and J ends, which lost 0 bases and 4 bases, there was a span of 5 bases. As DNA, the CDR3 is TGTGCCAGCAGCGTAGGTATGAATCAGCCCCAGCATTTT. Its protein is CASSVGMNQPQHF.

The gene calls are TRBV7-2 and TRBJ2-7; 7 bases agree with TRBD2. Trimming at V came to 5 bases and at J to 4 bases, leaving 8 bases not matched to a gene. This CDR3 has 14 amino acids. Germline V gene sequence: CDR1 SGHTA, CDR2 FQGNSA. CDR3 sequence reads: CASSPGGTIYEQYF. CDR3 in DNA: TGTGCCAGCAGCCCCGGAGGGACTATATACGAGCAGTACTTC.